Presented here are 27 T cell receptor beta chains from one specimen sequenced in a study of low-dose radiotherapy and immunotherapy resistance in tumors. First-strand cDNA used TRAV- and TRBV-specific primers, covering alpha and beta chains. The authors ran 15 to 20 PCR cycles to amplify TCRs with a constant-region primer and V-primer adapter. TCRdb reprocessed the reads with MiXCR, giving one entry per CDR3 protein. The sample includes 16,000 or so distinct CDR3 sequences, approximately 70% of them seen just once. The receptors derive from a human donor with advanced metastatic prostate, ovarian, gallbladder or colorectal cancer (not recorded which). This table probably holds off-target reads from a library built for another chain.

The CDR3 DNA follows: TGTGCCAGCAGTGAGATGAGCGGGAGCTTATACAATGAGCAGTTCTTC. It yields the protein CASSEMSGSLYNEQFF. The gene calls are TRBV6-1 and TRBJ2-1; TRBD2 agrees at 8 bases. The CDR3 is 16 residues long. V gave up 3 bases and J gave up 4 bases; unmatched junction bases: 8. Germline CDR1 and CDR2: MNHNS and SASEGT.

The J gene is TRBJ2-5, the V gene TRBV4-3, with D tentatively TRBD1 or TRBD2 (6 bases each). Germline CDR1 and CDR2: LGHNA and YSLEER. This CDR3 contains 16 residues. Trimming removed 0 bases at V and 5 bases at J, with 16 bases between. The CDR3 loop reads CASSQDQMGGLETQYF. In nucleotides, the CDR3 is TGCGCCAGCAGCCAAGATCAAATGGGGGGCCTGGAGACCCAGTACTTC.

This chain uses TRBV19 with TRBJ1-2; 9 bases match TRBD1. The CDR3 has 16 residues. J gave up 6 bases and V 6 bases, and 14 bases lay outside the gene matches. Germline CDR1 and CDR2: LNHDA and SQIVND (reference sequence). This CDR3 reads CASSKTQGALIDGYTF. The CDR3 DNA sequence: TGTGCCAGTAGCAAAACACAGGGGGCCTTAATCGATGGCTACACCTTC.

In its sample, this clonotype was seen a few times. V gene TRBV5-6 combines with J gene TRBJ2-3, with TRBD1 as a possible D gene (5 bases). Trimming cost V 1 base and J 0 bases, with 9 bases left between them. The CDR3 extends over 15 amino acids. The germline V gene has CDR1 SGHDT and CDR2 YYEEEE. This CDR3 is CASSLNGASTDTQYF. The CDR3 region has the DNA TGTGCCAGCAGCTTGAATGGGGCTAGCACAGATACGCAGTATTTT.

This chain connects TRBV28 to TRBJ1-6, with D uncertain. Trimming pared 6 bases from V and 10 bases from J, leaving 16 bases between. The CDR3 contains 14 residues. In germline, CDR1 is MDHEN, CDR2 SYDVKM. This CDR3 is CASRRAREGSPLHF. The CDR3 DNA reads TGTGCCAGCAGGCGGGCGCGTGAAGGCTCACCCCTCCACTTT.

The chain joins TRBV4-1 to TRBJ2-7; 9 nucleotides match TRBD1. The germline CDR1 and CDR2 sequences are MGHRA and YSYEKL. The CDR3 is 15 residues long. The J segment lost 2 bases and the V segment lost 3 bases, leaving 5 bases of the junction unmatched. CDR3 in DNA: TGCGCCAGCAGCCATCCGGGACAGGGAACCTACGAGCAGTACTTC. Amino acids: CASSHPGQGTYEQYF.

The chain recombines TRBV5-4 with TRBJ2-5; D gene uncertain. CDR1 is SGHNT and CDR2 is YYREEE in the germline V gene (reference sequence). The V end lost 1 base, the J end lost 4 bases, and 14 bases lay between the germline ends. The CDR3 spans 15 residues. The CDR3 region is CASSLSLGVGETQYF. The CDR3 region has the DNA TGTGCCAGCAGCTTGAGTCTGGGTGTCGGAGAGACCCAGTACTTC.

Details on this clonotype: A read error may produce the germline difference seen at one junction end. The chain links TRBV20-1 to TRBJ1-5; 9 bases line up with TRBD1. The CDR3 covers 14 residues. Germline V gene sequence: CDR1 DFQATT, CDR2 SNEGSKA (reference sequence). For the CDR3, the DNA is TGCGGTGCTGCACAGGGGGCGGGTGGTCAGCCCCAGCATTTT. It yields the protein CGAAQGAGGQPQHF.

The chain couples TRBV7-9 to TRBJ1-1, with D tentatively TRBD1 (5 bases). Germline CDR1 reads SEHNR; CDR2 reads FQNEAQ (reference sequence). The CDR3 is made up of 13 amino acids. Trimming shortened V by 8 bases and J by 0 bases, and 10 bases separated the two germline ends. CDR3 nucleotides: TGTGCCAGCGGCGACAGAGTGAACACTGAAGCTTTCTTT. Amino acid sequence: CASGDRVNTEAFF.

The genes are TRBV12-3 or TRBV12-4 and TRBJ2-1, with 12 nucleotides matching TRBD2. This CDR3 spans 16 amino acids. V gave up 1 base and J gave up 4 bases; unmatched junction bases: 2. CDR3 sequence: CASSLGLAGVYNEQFF. The CDR3 bases are TGTGCCAGCAGTTTAGGACTAGCGGGGGTTTACAATGAGCAGTTCTTC.

This clonotype was seen more than once but under ten times. This chain joins TRBV11-2 and TRBJ2-3; 8 bases agree with TRBD2. Germline V gene sequence: CDR1 SGHAT, CDR2 FQNNGV. The CDR3 is made up of 15 amino acids. Trimming removed 2 bases from V and 6 bases from J; junction bases left unmatched: 7. The CDR3 DNA follows: TGTGCCAGCAGCTTAACCGGGAGGGGTTACGATACGCAGTATTTT. Its translation: CASSLTGRGYDTQYF.

V and J are TRBV12-3 or TRBV12-4 and TRBJ2-2; D may correspond to TRBD1 or TRBD2 (5 bases each). Trimming removed 7 bases at V and 6 bases at J, with 15 bases between. This CDR3 is 14 amino acids long. The CDR3 reads CASTQSVGAGELFF. The CDR3 DNA reads as TGTGCCAGCACCCAAAGCGTGGGGGCCGGGGAGCTGTTTTTT.

The gene calls are TRBV19 and TRBJ1-1, with D unclear. V lost 9 bases to trimming and J lost 10 bases, with 30 bases between them. CDR1 and CDR2 (germline): LNHDA, SQIVND (reference sequence). This CDR3 comprises 16 residues. The CDR3 DNA reads as TGTGCCAGCGGCTCGGCGGAGGCGACTGGAGGAGCCGGAGCTTTCTTT. The encoded protein is CASGSAEATGGAGAFF.

The rearrangement uses TRBV20-1 and TRBJ2-3; D remains ambiguous. Germline V gene sequence: CDR1 DFQATT, CDR2 SNEGSKA (reference sequence). The V and J ends lost 3 bases and 5 bases respectively, with 12 bases between them. The length of the CDR3 is 13 residues. CDR3 sequence (DNA): TGCAGTGCTAGGGGAACCGAGGTAGATACGCAGTATTTT. This translates into CSARGTEVDTQYF.

The rearrangement links TRBV29-1 to TRBJ2-2; D possibly matches TRBD1 or TRBD2 (6 bases each). This CDR3 has 16 amino acids. The germline gives CDR1 SQVTM, CDR2 ANQGSEA. V was cut by 3 bases and J by 2 bases, with 16 bases left in between. The CDR3 spells CSVDRGAGTNTGELFF. For the CDR3, the DNA is TGCAGCGTTGATAGGGGGGCGGGAACAAACACCGGGGAGCTGTTTTTT.

CDR3 region: CAIGINSGNTIYF. The CDR3 nucleotides are TGTGCCATCGGTATAAACTCTGGAAACACCATATATTTT. The chain couples TRBV10-3 to TRBJ1-3; D ambiguous. Germline-derived CDR1 and CDR2 are ENHRY and SYGVKD. This CDR3 contains 13 residues. Trimming cost V 8 bases and J 0 bases, with 8 bases left between them.

The gene calls are TRBV7-9 and TRBJ2-6, with 10 bases fitting TRBD1. Germline trimming cut 4 bases from V and 3 bases from J; bases unmatched to any gene: 12. The CDR3 runs to 19 residues. Germline-derived CDR1 and CDR2 are SEHNR and FQNEAQ (reference sequence). In DNA form, the CDR3 reads TGTGCCAGCAGCTCAAACTCCGGGACAGGGGAATTTGGGGCCAACGTCCTGACTTTC. Residues: CASSSNSGTGEFGANVLTF.

The chain links TRBV11-2 to TRBJ2-7, with a tentative D call TRBD1 (6 bases). V shed 2 bases and J shed 2 bases, with 7 bases lying between them. From germline, CDR1 is SGHAT and CDR2 FQNNGV. The CDR3 sequence is 13 residues long. The CDR3 region has the DNA TGTGCCAGCAGCTTACAGGGGACCTACGAGCAGTACTTC. Translating it yields CASSLQGTYEQYF.

The chain combines TRBV6-1 with TRBJ1-1, with D uncertain. CDR1 is MNHNS, CDR2 SASEGT, per germline. Trimming took off 11 bases at V and 4 bases at J, with 20 bases between the two ends. The CDR3 totals 14 residues. The CDR3 DNA is TGTGCCGGATCAATTAAGGAAGGTCTCACTGAAGCTTTCTTT. Translation: CAGSIKEGLTEAFF.

In its sample, this clonotype was seen a few times. The chain couples TRBV5-4 to TRBJ2-3, with TRBD1 as a possible D gene (6 bases). Trimming shortened V by 2 bases and J by 5 bases, and 9 bases separated the two germline ends. This CDR3 has 13 residues. Germline V gene sequence: CDR1 SGHNT, CDR2 YYREEE (reference sequence). The DNA of the CDR3 is TGTGCCAGCAGCTTACAGGGTAAAGATACGCAGTATTTT. This codes for CASSLQGKDTQYF.

The chain recombines TRBV6-6 with TRBJ2-6; D is undetermined. The length of the CDR3 is 14 residues. Germline CDR1 is MNHNY and CDR2 is SVGAGI (reference sequence). Trimming stripped 2 bases from V and 0 bases from J, with 2 bases between. The chain's CDR3 is CASSYDSGANVLTF. The CDR3 DNA sequence: TGTGCCAGCAGTTACGACTCTGGGGCCAACGTCCTGACTTTC.

The chain is built from TRBV7-6 and TRBJ2-2; TRBD1 matches at 9 bases. Trimming cost V 4 bases and J 4 bases; bases outside gene matches: 7. The V gene's germline CDR1 is SGHVS and CDR2 FNYEAQ. This CDR3 is 16 amino acids long. The chain's CDR3 is CASSSRGQGTTGELFF. CDR3 nucleotide sequence: TGTGCCAGCAGCTCGAGGGGACAGGGCACCACCGGGGAGCTGTTTTTT. The whole variable domain, remainder taken from reference TRBV7-6 and TRBJ2-2, is GAGVSQSPRYKVTKRGQDVALRCDPISGHVSLYWYRQALGQGPEFLTYFNYEAQQDKSGLPNDRFSAERPEGSISTLTIQRTEQRDSAMYRCASSSRGQGTTGELFFGEGSRLTVL.

This sequence joins TRBV6-1 and TRBJ1-1, with 8 bases that match TRBD1. The germline CDR1 and CDR2 sequences are MNHNS and SASEGT. Losses at the gene ends were 5 bases for V and 10 bases for J; bases not matched to a gene: 6. The length of the CDR3 is 12 residues. CDR3 sequence (DNA): TGTGCCAGCAGTATTGGACAGGGACGAGCTTTCTTT. Encoded protein: CASSIGQGRAFF.

J is TRBJ2-1 and V is TRBV7-6; the D is unclear. CDR3 length: 12 amino acids. The ends were cut back, 1 base at V and 8 bases at J, with 6 bases in the middle. The germline CDR1 and CDR2 sequences are SGHVS and FNYEAQ. This CDR3 is CASSLVGYEQFF. The CDR3 nucleotides read TGTGCCAGCAGCTTAGTTGGATATGAGCAGTTCTTC.

J is TRBJ2-2 and V is TRBV29-1; 7 nucleotides line up with TRBD2. This CDR3 has 15 amino acids. Germline lookup yields CDR1 SQVTM and CDR2 ANQGSEA. The V gene end was trimmed by 2 bases and the J gene end by 1 base; junction bases not matched to a gene: 4. The CDR3 here is CSVESPSGNTGELFF. CDR3 bases: TGCAGCGTTGAATCCCCTAGCGGGAACACCGGGGAGCTGTTTTTT.

CDR3 bases: TGCGCCAGCAGCTACTCGGTCGACAACTCTGGAAACACCATATATTTT. Translating gives CASSYSVDNSGNTIYF. The chain couples TRBV4-3 to TRBJ1-3; D remains ambiguous. Trimming shortened V by 5 bases and J by 0 bases, and 14 bases separated the two germline ends. Germline lookup yields CDR1 LGHNA and CDR2 YSLEER. The CDR3 spans 16 residues.

Here the CDR3 reads CASRFIRHKAEGGDSENNEQFF. CDR3 DNA sequence: TGTGCAAGTCGCTTTATCAGGCATAAAGCCGAGGGGGGGGACAGCGAGAACAATGAGCAGTTCTTC. The chain recombines TRBV12-2 with TRBJ2-1; TRBD1, as called in the table, went unchecked against the DNA. TRBV12-2 is labeled a pseudogene. CDR3 length: 22 residues.